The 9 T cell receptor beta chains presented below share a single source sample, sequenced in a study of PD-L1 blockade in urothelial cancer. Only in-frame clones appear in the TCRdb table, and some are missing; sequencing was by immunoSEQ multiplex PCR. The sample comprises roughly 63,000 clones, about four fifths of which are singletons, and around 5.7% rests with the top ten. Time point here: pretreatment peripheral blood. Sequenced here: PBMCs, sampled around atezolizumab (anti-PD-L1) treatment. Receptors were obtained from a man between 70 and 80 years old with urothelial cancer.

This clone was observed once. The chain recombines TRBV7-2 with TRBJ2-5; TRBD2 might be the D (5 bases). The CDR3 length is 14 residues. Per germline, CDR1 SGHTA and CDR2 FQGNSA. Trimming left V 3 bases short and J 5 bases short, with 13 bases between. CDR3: CASSFGPGGETQYF. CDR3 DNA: TGTGCCAGCAGCTTTGGACCTGGCGGGGAGACCCAGTACTTC.

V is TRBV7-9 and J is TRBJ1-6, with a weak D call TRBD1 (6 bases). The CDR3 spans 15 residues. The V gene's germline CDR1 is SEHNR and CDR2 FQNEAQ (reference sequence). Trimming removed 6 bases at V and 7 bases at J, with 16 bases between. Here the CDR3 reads CASSPSGDTNSPLHF. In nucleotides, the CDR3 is TGTGCCAGCAGTCCCTCCGGGGACACGAATTCACCCCTCCACTTT.

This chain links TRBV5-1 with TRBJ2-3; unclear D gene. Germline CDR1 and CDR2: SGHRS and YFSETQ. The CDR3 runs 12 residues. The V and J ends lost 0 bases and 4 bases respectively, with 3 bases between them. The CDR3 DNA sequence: TGCGCCAGCAGCTTGGCCGCAGATACGCAGTATTTT. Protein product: CASSLAADTQYF.

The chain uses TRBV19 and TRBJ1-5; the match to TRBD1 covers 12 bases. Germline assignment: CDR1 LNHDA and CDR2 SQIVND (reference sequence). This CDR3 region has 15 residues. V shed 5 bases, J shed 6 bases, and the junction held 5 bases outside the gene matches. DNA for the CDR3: TGTGCCAGTAGTCCCGGGACAGGGGGCGGTCAGCCCCAGCATTTT. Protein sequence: CASSPGTGGGQPQHF. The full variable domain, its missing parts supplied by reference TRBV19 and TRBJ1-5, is DGGITQSPKYLFRKEGQNVTLSCEQNLNHDAMYWYRQDPGQGLRLIYYSQIVNDFQKGDIAEGYSVSREKKESFPLTVTSAQKNPTAFYLCASSPGTGGGQPQHFGDGTRLSIL.

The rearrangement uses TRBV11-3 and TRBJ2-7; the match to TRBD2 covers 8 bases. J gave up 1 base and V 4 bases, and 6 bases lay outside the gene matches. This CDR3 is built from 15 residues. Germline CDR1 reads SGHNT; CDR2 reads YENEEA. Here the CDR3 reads CASSSSGGLSYEQYF. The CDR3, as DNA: TGTGCCAGCAGCTCCAGCGGGGGACTTTCCTACGAGCAGTACTTC. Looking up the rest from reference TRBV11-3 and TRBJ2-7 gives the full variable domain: EAGVVQSPRYKIIEKKQPVAFWCNPISGHNTLYWYLQNLGQGPELLIRYENEEAVDDSQLPKDRFSAERLKGVDSTLKIQPAELGDSAVYLCASSSSGGLSYEQYFGPGTRLTVT.

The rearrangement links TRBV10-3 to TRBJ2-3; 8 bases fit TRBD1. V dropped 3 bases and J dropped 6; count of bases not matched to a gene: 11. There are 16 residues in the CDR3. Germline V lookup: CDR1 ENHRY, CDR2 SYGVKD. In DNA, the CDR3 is TGTGCCATCAGTGATCGGGAGACAGGGGATTGGGATACGCAGTATTTT. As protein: CAISDRETGDWDTQYF.

The CDR3 coding sequence is TGTGCCATCAGTGGGGGAAAGCGGGGGGGAGGCACAGATACGCAGTATTTT. This gives the protein CAISGGKRGGGTDTQYF. The gene calls are TRBV10-3 and TRBJ2-3; the match to TRBD2 covers 10 bases. The CDR3 runs 17 residues. Germline loops: CDR1 ENHRY, CDR2 SYGVKD. Trimming at V came to 4 bases and at J to 1 base, leaving 8 bases not matched to a gene.

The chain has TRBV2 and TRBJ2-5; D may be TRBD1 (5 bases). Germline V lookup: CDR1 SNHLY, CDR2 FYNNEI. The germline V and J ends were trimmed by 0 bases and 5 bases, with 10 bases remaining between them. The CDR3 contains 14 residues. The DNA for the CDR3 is TGTGCCAGCAGTGAAGCAGGGGTGGGGGAGACCCAGTACTTC. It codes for CASSEAGVGETQYF.

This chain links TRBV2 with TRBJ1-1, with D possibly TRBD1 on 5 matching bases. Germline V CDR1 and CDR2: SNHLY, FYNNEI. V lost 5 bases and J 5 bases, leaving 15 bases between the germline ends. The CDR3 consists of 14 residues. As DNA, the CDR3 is TGTGCCAGCAGTCGGGGGACGGACTATACTGAAGCTTTCTTT. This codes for CASSRGTDYTEAFF.